This is a list of T cell receptor beta chains from one sample in a study of T-cell reconstitution after alpha-beta-depleted transplantation in children. TCRdb reanalysed the PCR reads using MiXCR and keeps one entry per CDR3 protein. The sample contains about 500,000 distinct CDR3 sequences, over 25% of which appear only once. The material was PBMCs from the stem cell graft donor, obtained from the stem cell graft. Source of these receptors: a human donor who donated a stem cell graft to a child with aplastic anemia. CDR3s include the opening cysteine and the closing phenylalanine or tryptophan.

v_call: TRBV6-5; j_call: TRBJ2-5; cdr3_aa: CASSYASGSPETQYF
v_call: TRBV30; j_call: TRBJ1-5; cdr3_aa: CAWSGTGRSNQPQHF
v_call: TRBV7-2; j_call: TRBJ1-2; cdr3_aa: CASGTDPLYGYTF
v_call: TRBV29-1; j_call: TRBJ1-1; cdr3_aa: CSVSGVRNTEAFF
v_call: TRBV10-3; j_call: TRBJ2-1; cdr3_aa: CAISASGLASSYNEQFF
v_call: TRBV5-1; j_call: TRBJ1-2; cdr3_aa: CASSLGQATNYGYTF
v_call: TRBV7-9; j_call: TRBJ2-2; cdr3_aa: CASSSDSLSGELFF
v_call: TRBV7-2; j_call: TRBJ2-3; cdr3_aa: CASSLGAGGFLDTQYF
v_call: TRBV11-3; j_call: TRBJ1-4; cdr3_aa: CASSSASGTDREKLFF
v_call: TRBV27; j_call: TRBJ1-1; cdr3_aa: CASRPVGDTEAFF
v_call: TRBV24-1; j_call: TRBJ2-1; cdr3_aa: CATSIQGPYNEQFF
v_call: TRBV4-3; j_call: TRBJ2-1; cdr3_aa: CASSQSTGTRQQFF
v_call: TRBV7-8; j_call: TRBJ1-5; cdr3_aa: CASSPTDRIGNQPQHF
v_call: TRBV7-2; j_call: TRBJ2-6; cdr3_aa: CASSSGTGPSGANVLTF
v_call: TRBV9; j_call: TRBJ2-5; cdr3_aa: CASSVGAGSSQETQYF
v_call: TRBV11-2; j_call: TRBJ1-1; cdr3_aa: CASSTGTFPNTEAFF
v_call: TRBV12-3/TRBV12-4; j_call: TRBJ2-1; cdr3_aa: CASSLVRLSSYNEQFF
v_call: TRBV29-1; j_call: TRBJ2-1; cdr3_aa: CSVRGESSYNEQFF
v_call: TRBV11-1; j_call: TRBJ1-2; cdr3_aa: CASSPLPEDSSNYGYTF
v_call: TRBV14; j_call: TRBJ2-5; cdr3_aa: CASSQWGYQETQYF
v_call: TRBV20-1; j_call: TRBJ2-1; cdr3_aa: CSAISSGRQDYNEQFF
v_call: TRBV20-1; j_call: TRBJ2-3; cdr3_aa: CSARGFGDPDTQYF